The rows below give T cell receptor beta chains drawn from one sample of a study of T cell responses to AZD1222 COVID-19 vaccine. Method: immunoSEQ multiplex PCR; TCRdb's copy keeps in-frame clones and lacks some. The table has more than 85,000 clones, approximately 87% seen once. The source material was peripheral blood, sampled on day 0 of AZD1222 vaccination. All receptors come from an adult in good health. CDR3s include the opening cysteine and the closing phenylalanine or tryptophan. Clone sizes are given selectively: once, few, many, or a class where the clone is expanded.

>TRBV29-1|.|TRBJ1-1
CSVARTGNTEAFF
>TRBV5-1|.|TRBJ1-1
CASSLVGLPHQTDF
>TRBV7-2|.|TRBJ1-2
CASSPQQGYGYTF
>TRBV4-2|.|TRBJ1-5
CASSQDWQGAQPQHF
>TRBV27|.|TRBJ2-4
CASSLSGWGASKNIQYF
>TRBV28|.|TRBJ1-3
CASSPGDSGNTIYF
>TRBV28|.|TRBJ1-5
CASSLGGKGQGITNQPQHF
>TRBV18|.|TRBJ2-7
CASSPRDSYEQYF
>TRBV4-2|once|TRBJ1-5
CASSQDMKGETQHF
>TRBV28|.|TRBJ1-1
CASSMGGWDTEAFF
>TRBV30|.|TRBJ2-1
CAWSVLPPIASYNEQFF
>TRBV3-1/TRBV3-2|.|TRBJ1-1
CASSQSQGWVNTEAFF
>TRBV2|.|TRBJ1-6
CASSESQYSPLHF
>TRBV27|.|TRBJ1-1
CASSLSFRDTEAFF
>TRBV15|.|TRBJ1-5
CATSRGQGASNQPQHF
>TRBV25-1|.|TRBJ1-2
CATSATAFNYGYTF
>TRBV11-2|once|TRBJ1-2
CASRLLDRRNYGYTF
>TRBV4-3|.|TRBJ1-2
CASSQDRVGRSHGYTF
>TRBV7-9|.|TRBJ2-7
CASSQTGNPYEQYF
>TRBV24-1|.|TRBJ2-2
CATSIRGPGELFF
>TRBV14|.|TRBJ2-1
CASSHIDRVAYNEQFF
>TRBV6-6|.|TRBJ1-5
CASSYSRGTGDQPQHF
>TRBV7-3|.|TRBJ1-2
CASKVGGTRRGYTF